This entry lists 7 T cell receptor beta chains sequenced from one sample in a study of metastatic and nonmetastatic thyroid tumors. TCRdb re-clonotyped the PCR reads through MiXCR. The table includes roughly 40,000 clones, less than 20% detected once. Treatment of any kind had been given to no patient before thyroid surgery. The sequencing sample was made of blood. The receptors were sampled from a female donor with papillary thyroid cancer or a benign thyroid nodule (not recorded which). Some clones in this sample may be carry-over from other donors' samples.

This clone has a handful of counts. The same CDR3 arises from other DNA sequences in this sample as well. J is TRBJ1-3 and V is TRBV6-5; no clear D gene. V was pared by 2 bases and J by 2 bases, with 7 bases between. Germline CDR1 is MNHEY and CDR2 is SVGAGI. The CDR3 extends over 14 amino acids. The DNA of the CDR3 is TGTGCCAGCAGTTACGGGCGAGCTGGAAACACCATATATTTT. Translating it yields CASSYGRAGNTIYF.

This clone was recorded many times. The V and J genes are TRBV7-6 and TRBJ1-1; the D gene is possibly TRBD1 (5 bases). The CDR3 runs 15 residues. Germline CDR1 SGHVS, CDR2 FNYEAQ. With 5 bases removed from V and 5 bases from J, the gap between germline ends came to 18 bases. CDR3 sequence: CASSTRVAEGTEAFF. In DNA, the CDR3 is TGTGCCAGCAGCACACGAGTGGCGGAGGGGACTGAAGCTTTCTTT. Full variable domain (remainder filled in from reference TRBV7-6 and TRBJ1-1): GAGVSQSPRYKVTKRGQDVALRCDPISGHVSLYWYRQALGQGPEFLTYFNYEAQQDKSGLPNDRFSAERPEGSISTLTIQRTEQRDSAMYRCASSTRVAEGTEAFFGQGTRLTVV.

This clone has a handful of counts. The junction departs from germline at one end; a sequencing error may be responsible. The chain has TRBV15 and TRBJ1-5; 9 nucleotides align to TRBD1. This CDR3 is 14 amino acids long. Germline CDR1 and CDR2: LNHNV and YYDKDF (reference sequence). CDR3 DNA: TGTGCCACCATCAGAGGACAGGGGTATCAGCCCCAGCATTTT. Its protein is CATIRGQGYQPQHF.

This clone was recorded many times. The V and J genes are TRBV4-2 and TRBJ1-5; D unclear. CDR3 length equals 12 residues. Trimming cost V 0 bases and J 7 bases, with 4 bases left between them. Germline CDR1 is LGHNA and CDR2 is YNFKEQ. The CDR3 bases are TGTGCCAGCAGCCAAGAAAACCAGCCCCAGCATTTT. It yields the protein CASSQENQPQHF.

This clone was seen many times. The V gene is TRBV29-1, the J gene TRBJ1-1, with no clear D. The CDR3 runs to 12 residues. Germline V gives CDR1 SQVTM, CDR2 ANQGSEA. V lost 3 bases to trimming and J lost 1 base, with 6 bases between them. The CDR3 nucleotides read TGCAGCGTTGACCCCCAGAACACTGAAGCTTTCTTT. It translates to CSVDPQNTEAFF.

This clone was observed many times. V and J are TRBV6-6 and TRBJ1-4; tentatively, D is TRBD1 (5 bases). This CDR3 has 15 amino acids. Germline loops: CDR1 MNHNY, CDR2 SVGAGI (reference sequence). V was pared by 0 bases and J by 7 bases, with 12 bases between. The CDR3 DNA sequence: TGTGCCAGCAGTTACTCCGGGGGTCGGAGTGAAAAACTGTTTTTT. This sequence encodes CASSYSGGRSEKLFF.

In this sample, this clone turned up many times. This chain connects TRBV9 to TRBJ2-1; 14 bases are a match to TRBD2. The trim removed 0 bases at V and 10 bases at J, leaving 9 bases unmatched. CDR3 length: 17 amino acids. The V gene's germline CDR1 is SGDLS and CDR2 YYNGEE. CDR3 sequence: CASSVGKGTSGSKEQFF. The CDR3, as DNA: TGTGCCAGCAGCGTAGGAAAGGGGACTAGCGGGAGCAAAGAGCAGTTCTTC.